Below are 27 T cell receptor beta chains sequenced from a single sample in a study of blood T cells in healthy people across ages. Through a sample-barcoded 5' primer and a J-beta primer mix, a second PCR was run for roughly 6 to 11 cycles. TCRdb reprocessed the 5' RACE reads via MiXCR and lists one record per CDR3 protein. The sample records approximately 1.5 million distinct CDR3 sequences, 35% to 45% being singletons. Sequencing was done on a sample of blood. The receptors stem from a woman aged 18-29 years in good health.

As regards this clonotype: Possible read error: a much larger clone is one base away. This likely comes from a read error, as the CDR3 has no conserved phenylalanine or tryptophan at its end. V is TRBV7-9 and J is TRBJ1-1; D gene unclear. This CDR3 is built from 14 residues. Between the trimmed V and J ends, which lost 4 bases and 4 bases, there was a span of 13 bases. The germline V gene encodes CDR1 SEHNR and CDR2 FQNEAQ (reference sequence). The CDR3, as DNA: TGTGCCAGCAGCTGGAAAGAGGCTGGCACTGAAGCTTTCTTA. Its protein product is CASSWKEAGTEAFL.

J is TRBJ1-2 and V is TRBV27; D may be TRBD1 (5 bases). V was cut by 8 bases and J by 2 bases, with 12 bases left in between. From germline, CDR1 is MNHEY and CDR2 SMNVEV (reference sequence). CDR3 length equals 13 residues. CDR3 sequence: CASGAGMNYGYTF. In nucleotides, the CDR3 is TGTGCCAGCGGGGCAGGGATGAACTATGGCTACACCTTC.

V gene TRBV5-1 combines with J gene TRBJ2-1; 7 nucleotides align to TRBD1. Trimming took 7 bases from V and 3 from J; bases not matched to a gene: 10. CDR3 length equals 15 residues. CDR1 and CDR2 from the germline V gene are SGHRS and YFSETQ. CDR3 protein: CASARTGEIYNEQFF. The CDR3 bases are TGCGCCAGCGCCCGGACAGGCGAAATCTACAATGAGCAGTTCTTC.

J is TRBJ2-1 and V is TRBV7-8; D may be TRBD2 (6 bases). Germline V CDR1 and CDR2: SGHVS, FQNEAQ. V gave up 1 base and J gave up 5 bases, with 15 bases separating them. The CDR3 contains 16 residues. The CDR3 reads CASSLVSLGGDNEQFF. CDR3 in DNA: TGTGCCAGCAGCTTAGTGTCCTTGGGAGGCGACAATGAGCAGTTCTTC.

The chain recombines TRBV28 with TRBJ2-4; TRBD1 is a possible D gene (6 bases). This CDR3 has 13 residues. Trimming left V 9 bases short and J 7 bases short, with 16 bases between. Germline V gene data show CDR1 as MDHEN and CDR2 as SYDVKM. CDR3 residues: CASEDSPLNIQYF. In DNA form, the CDR3 reads TGTGCCAGTGAGGACAGCCCCCTGAACATTCAGTACTTC.

The V call is TRBV20-1, the J call TRBJ2-5; 11 positions agree with TRBD2. The closer fit of TRBJ2-7 to the DNA end suggests the J call may be wrong. The CDR3 has 14 amino acids. CDR1 DFQATT and CDR2 SNEGSKA come from the germline V gene (reference sequence). The CDR3 loop is CSAYPSGRTCEQYF. Here the CDR3 DNA reads TGCAGTGCTTACCCTAGCGGGAGGACCTGCGAGCAGTACTTC.

This chain uses TRBV7-2 with TRBJ2-1; 9 positions match TRBD2. The J call may not be correct, given that the DNA end is closer to TRBJ2-7. CDR1 SGHTA and CDR2 FQGNSA come from the germline V gene. The CDR3 extends over 16 amino acids. The CDR3 is CASSLASGASYNEQYF. The CDR3 region has the DNA TGTGCCAGCAGCTTGGCTAGCGGGGCCTCCTACAATGAGCAGTACTTC.

The CDR3 nucleotides read TGTGCCAGCAGCTTCACCGGGACTAGCGGGAAATACGAGCAGTACTTC. Translated, it gives CASSFTGTSGKYEQYF. The chain links TRBV7-2 to TRBJ2-7, with 13 bases lining up with TRBD2. Germline V gives CDR1 SGHTA, CDR2 FQGNSA. After removal of 3 bases from V and 4 bases from J, the junction contained 6 bases not matched to a gene. This CDR3 is built from 16 residues.

The genes are TRBV27 and TRBJ1-5; the D is unclear. Per the germline V gene, CDR1 is MNHEY and CDR2 is SMNVEV (reference sequence). The germline V and J ends were trimmed by 4 bases and 0 bases, with 16 bases remaining between them. The CDR3 is 17 residues long. The CDR3 spells CASSSRNRRYSNQPQHF. CDR3 nucleotides: TGTGCCAGCAGTTCAAGAAACCGGCGGTATAGCAATCAGCCCCAGCATTTT.

This clonotype was observed a few times. This chain connects TRBV20-1 to TRBJ1-2; D not certain. This CDR3 spans 17 amino acids. V was clipped by 2 bases and J by 1 base, with 20 bases between them. CDR1 is DFQATT, CDR2 SNEGSKA, per germline (reference sequence). The CDR3 reads CSARPQPGLLLNYGYTF. CDR3 in DNA: TGCAGTGCTAGACCACAACCCGGACTCTTGCTTAACTATGGCTACACCTTC.

This chain connects TRBV3-1 to TRBJ1-4; 7 bases map to TRBD1. Germline-derived CDR1 and CDR2 are LGHDT and YNNKEL (reference sequence). The CDR3 has 10 residues. V lost 4 bases to trimming and J lost 13 bases; unmatched junction nucleotides: 0. CDR3 sequence (DNA): TGTGCCAGCAGCCGGGACAGACTGTTTTTT. Translation: CASSRDRLFF. Filled out from reference TRBV3-1 and TRBJ1-4, the complete variable domain reads DTAVSQTPKYLVTQMGNDKSIKCEQNLGHDTMYWYKQDSKKFLKIMFSYNNKELIINETVPNRFSPKSPDKAHLNLHINSLELGDSAVYFCASSRDRLFFGSGTQLSVL.

The rearrangement links TRBV27 to TRBJ2-7, with D perhaps matching TRBD2 (7 bases). V lost 0 bases to trimming and J lost 7 bases, with 22 bases between them. Germline V CDR1 and CDR2: MNHEY, SMNVEV (reference sequence). The CDR3 contains 17 residues. The CDR3 nucleotides are TGTGCCAGCAGTTTATCGTTTGCGGGGGCCGGGGACGATGAGCAGTACTTC. Protein product: CASSLSFAGAGDDEQYF.

The chain is built from TRBV14 and TRBJ2-1; no definite D call. Deletions cut 4 bases from V and 5 bases from J, with 9 bases between. CDR1 is SGHDN, CDR2 FVKESK, per germline. There are 13 residues in the CDR3. The CDR3 nucleotides are TGTGCCAGCAGCCGAGAAGGAAACAATGAGCAGTTCTTC. As protein: CASSREGNNEQFF.

This clonotype showed up many times. The chain couples TRBV6-4 to TRBJ2-3, with 8 bases that match TRBD1. CDR3 size: 15 residues. Germline trimming cut 5 bases from V and 3 bases from J; bases unmatched to any gene: 7. The germline gives CDR1 MRHNA, CDR2 SNTAGT. The CDR3 nucleotides are TGTGCCAGCAGTCAAGGGCAGGGGGCAACAGATACGCAGTATTTT. Translated: CASSQGQGATDTQYF.

The table lists this clonotype with a few counts. Sequence at one end of the junction differs from germline and may be a read error. The chain couples TRBV28 to TRBJ2-7; 12 nucleotides align to TRBD1. The germline V gene encodes CDR1 MDHEN and CDR2 SYDVKM. This CDR3 comprises 15 residues. As DNA, the CDR3 is TGTGCCAGCAGTTTAGGGACAGGGGGCTCCCACGAGCAGTACTTC. This codes for CASSLGTGGSHEQYF.

In this sample, this clonotype turned up a few times. The V call is TRBV6-1, the J call TRBJ1-5; D call uncertain. CDR3 length: 15 amino acids. The V gene's germline CDR1 is MNHNS and CDR2 SASEGT. V was pared by 3 bases and J by 4 bases, with 13 bases between. CDR3 in DNA: TGTGCCAGCAGTGAGTGGACGGGCGGGAATCAGCCCCAGCATTTT. Translated, it gives CASSEWTGGNQPQHF.

The J gene is TRBJ1-5, the V gene TRBV24-1; the D gene is possibly TRBD1 (6 bases). CDR1 is KGHDR and CDR2 is SFDVKD in the germline V gene. This CDR3 contains 17 residues. V dropped 2 bases and J dropped 0 bases, with 13 bases sitting between them. CDR3 bases: TGTGCCACCAGTGATTCCCTTCAGGGGTCTAGCAATCAGCCCCAGCATTTT. The encoded protein is CATSDSLQGSSNQPQHF.

This clonotype was found a few times. J is TRBJ2-7 and V is TRBV28; D call uncertain. Germline CDR1 MDHEN, CDR2 SYDVKM. The CDR3 totals 11 residues. Trimming cost V 6 bases and J 9 bases, with 12 bases left between them. In nucleotides, the CDR3 is TGTGCCAGCAGGCGTAAAAAAGGGCAGTACTTC. It translates to CASRRKKGQYF.

A few counts support this clonotype. The J gene is TRBJ2-1, the V gene TRBV9; TRBD2 might be the D (5 bases). This CDR3 is 14 amino acids long. Per germline, CDR1 SGDLS and CDR2 YYNGEE. The V end lost 0 bases, the J end lost 7 bases, and 11 bases lay between the germline ends. CDR3: CASSVGLANNEQFF. CDR3 DNA: TGTGCCAGCAGCGTAGGCCTAGCCAATAATGAGCAGTTCTTC.

This clonotype was observed a handful of times. The chain uses TRBV6-5 and TRBJ2-1; TRBD2 matches 10 bases. The ends lost 5 bases at V and 2 bases at J; junction bases unmatched: 6. CDR1 MNHEY and CDR2 SVGAGI come from the germline V gene. The CDR3 has 16 residues. CDR3 nucleotide sequence: TGTGCCAGCAGTCGGGGACTAGCGCCTACCTACAATGAGCAGTTCTTC. Encoded protein: CASSRGLAPTYNEQFF.

The V and J genes are TRBV27 and TRBJ1-5; no clear D gene. Between the trimmed V and J ends, which lost 3 bases and 6 bases, there was a span of 15 bases. In germline, CDR1 is MNHEY, CDR2 SMNVEV (reference sequence). The CDR3 is 15 residues long. DNA for the CDR3: TGTGCCAGCAGTTTTAACGGCCGAAATGGTCAGCCCCAGCATTTT. It encodes CASSFNGRNGQPQHF.

J is TRBJ1-1 and V is TRBV11-2; TRBD1 matches at 7 bases. CDR1 is SGHAT and CDR2 is FQNNGV in the germline V gene. This CDR3 spans 17 amino acids. V was clipped by 2 bases and J by 0 bases; unmatched bases: 9. The CDR3 DNA reads as TGTGCCAGCAGCTTACGACAGGGAACATACATGAACACTGAAGCTTTCTTT. Protein sequence: CASSLRQGTYMNTEAFF. The variable domain in full, completed from reference TRBV11-2 and TRBJ1-1, reads EAGVAQSPRYKIIEKRQSVAFWCNPISGHATLYWYQQILGQGPKLLIQFQNNGVVDDSQLPKDRFSAERLKGVDSTLKIQPAKLEDSAVYLCASSLRQGTYMNTEAFFGQGTRLTVV.

This clonotype was recorded a few times. In nucleotides, the CDR3 is TGTGCCAGCACCGGAGGGGTAGGGACCCCCTATGGCTACACCTTC. Translated: CASTGGVGTPYGYTF. This chain links TRBV6-5 with TRBJ1-2; D perhaps matches TRBD1 (5 bases). CDR1 and CDR2 (germline): MNHEY, SVGAGI. This CDR3 has 15 amino acids. V dropped 7 bases and J dropped 4 bases, with 19 bases sitting between them.

This sequence joins TRBV20-1 and TRBJ1-1, with TRBD1 matching over 10 bases. V lost 4 bases, J lost 1 base, and 12 bases stayed unmatched. From germline, CDR1 is DFQATT and CDR2 SNEGSKA (reference sequence). The CDR3 sequence is 17 residues long. This chain's CDR3 is CSANRRDRGLENTEAFF. DNA for the CDR3: TGCAGTGCTAACCGTCGGGACAGGGGCTTGGAGAACACTGAAGCTTTCTTT.

J is TRBJ2-1 and V is TRBV20-1; 8 bases agree with TRBD2. The germline gives CDR1 DFQATT, CDR2 SNEGSKA (reference sequence). The J segment lost 4 bases and the V segment lost 2 bases, leaving 10 bases of the junction unmatched. The CDR3 length is 16 residues. For the CDR3, the DNA is TGCAGTGCTAGACATACTAGCGGAGCGAAATACAATGAGCAGTTCTTC. Amino acids: CSARHTSGAKYNEQFF.

The rearrangement joins TRBV27 to TRBJ2-1, with TRBD2 matching over 8 bases. The length of the CDR3 is 14 residues. V was clipped by 5 bases and J by 6 bases; unmatched bases: 6. Germline-derived CDR1 and CDR2 are MNHEY and SMNVEV (reference sequence). DNA for the CDR3: TGTGCCAGCAGTCCCAGCGGGAGCATCAATGAGCAGTTCTTC. This codes for CASSPSGSINEQFF.

The V and J genes are TRBV28 and TRBJ2-1; TRBD2 aligns across 15 bases. Germline CDR1 reads MDHEN; CDR2 reads SYDVKM. The CDR3 extends over 19 amino acids. The V and J ends lost 7 bases and 7 bases, in that order; junction bases with no gene match: 17. CDR3 sequence: CASTAGQGTSGRSVNEQFF. CDR3 nucleotide sequence: TGTGCCAGCACAGCGGGACAGGGGACTAGCGGGAGGTCCGTGAATGAGCAGTTCTTC.